The sequence of this T cell receptor beta chain was determined in a study of OX40 agonist ivuxolimab in advanced cancers. Study details: An agonistic human IgG2 monoclonal antibody against OX40 (CD134) was given. Every 2 weeks, ivuxolimab was infused into the patients intravenously at between 0.01 and 10 mg/kg. Findings of the study overall: Low normalized clonal expansion also occurred in some nonresponding patients.

On this clone itself: Its antigen is still unknown.

The CDR3 contains 13 residues. Trimming removed 6 bases from V and 0 bases from J, with 8 bases in between. CDR1 is LGHNT, CDR2 FRNRAP, per germline. TCRdb's copy holds only in-frame clones and misses some; the assay was immunoSEQ multiplex PCR. The table has tens of thousands of clones, around 90% seen once. This chain uses TRBV12-5 with TRBJ1-1, with unresolved D. This clonotype was sampled from an adult with an advanced solid tumor such as melanoma, head and neck, liver or kidney cancer. The source material was CD4+ or CD8+ T cells sorted from blood, sampled in a trial of the OX40 agonist ivuxolimab. The CDR3 sequence: CASGSSMNTEAFF. Here the CDR3 DNA reads TGTGCTAGTGGGAGCTCCATGAACACTGAAGCTTTCTTT.